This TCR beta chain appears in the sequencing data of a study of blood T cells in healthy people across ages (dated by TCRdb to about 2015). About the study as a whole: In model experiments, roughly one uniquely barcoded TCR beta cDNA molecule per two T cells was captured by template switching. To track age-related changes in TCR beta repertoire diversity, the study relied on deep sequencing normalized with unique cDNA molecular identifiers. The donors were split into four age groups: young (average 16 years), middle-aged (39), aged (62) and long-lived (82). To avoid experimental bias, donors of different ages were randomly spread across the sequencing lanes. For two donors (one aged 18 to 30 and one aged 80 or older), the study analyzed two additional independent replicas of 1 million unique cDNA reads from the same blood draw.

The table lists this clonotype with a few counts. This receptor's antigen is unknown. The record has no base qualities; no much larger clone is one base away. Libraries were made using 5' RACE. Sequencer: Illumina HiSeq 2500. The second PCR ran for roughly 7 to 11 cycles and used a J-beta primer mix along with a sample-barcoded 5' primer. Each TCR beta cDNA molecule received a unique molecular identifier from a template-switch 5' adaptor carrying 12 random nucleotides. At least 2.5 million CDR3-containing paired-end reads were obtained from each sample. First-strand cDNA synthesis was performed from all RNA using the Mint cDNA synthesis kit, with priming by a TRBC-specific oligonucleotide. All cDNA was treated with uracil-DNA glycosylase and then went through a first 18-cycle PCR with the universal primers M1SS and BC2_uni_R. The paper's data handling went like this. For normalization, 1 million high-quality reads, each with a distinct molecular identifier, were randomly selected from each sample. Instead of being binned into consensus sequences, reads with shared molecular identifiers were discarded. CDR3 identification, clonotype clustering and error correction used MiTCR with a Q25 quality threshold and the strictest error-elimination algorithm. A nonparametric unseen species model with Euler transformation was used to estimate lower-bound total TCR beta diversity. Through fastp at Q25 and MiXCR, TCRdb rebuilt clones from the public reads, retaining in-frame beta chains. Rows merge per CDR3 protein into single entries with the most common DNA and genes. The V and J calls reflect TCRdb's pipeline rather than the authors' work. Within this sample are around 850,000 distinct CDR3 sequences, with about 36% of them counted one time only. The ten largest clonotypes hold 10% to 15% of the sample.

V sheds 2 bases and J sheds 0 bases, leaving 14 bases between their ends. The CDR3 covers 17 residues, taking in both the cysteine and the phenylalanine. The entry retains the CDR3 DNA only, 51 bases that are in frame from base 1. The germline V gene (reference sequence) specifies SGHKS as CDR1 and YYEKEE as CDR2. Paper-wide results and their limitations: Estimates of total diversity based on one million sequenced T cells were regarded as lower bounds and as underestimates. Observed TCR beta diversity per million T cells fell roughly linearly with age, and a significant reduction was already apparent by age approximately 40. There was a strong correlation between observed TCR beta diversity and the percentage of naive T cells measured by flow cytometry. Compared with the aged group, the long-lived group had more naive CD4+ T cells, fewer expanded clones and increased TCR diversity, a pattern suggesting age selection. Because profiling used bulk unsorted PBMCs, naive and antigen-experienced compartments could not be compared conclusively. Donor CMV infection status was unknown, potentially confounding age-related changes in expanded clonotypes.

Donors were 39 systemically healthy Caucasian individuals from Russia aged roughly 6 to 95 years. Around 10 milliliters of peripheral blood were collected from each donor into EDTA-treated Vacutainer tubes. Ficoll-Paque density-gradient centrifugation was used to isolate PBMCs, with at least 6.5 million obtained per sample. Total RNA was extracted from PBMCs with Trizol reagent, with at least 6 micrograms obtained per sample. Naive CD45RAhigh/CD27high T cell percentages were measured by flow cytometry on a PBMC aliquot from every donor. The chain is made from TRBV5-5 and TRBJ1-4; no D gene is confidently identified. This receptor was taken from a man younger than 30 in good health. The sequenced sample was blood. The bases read TGTGCCAGCAGCTTCGGGGTCCTATTCACAACTAATGAAAAACTGTTTTTT. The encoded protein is CASSFGVLFTTNEKLFF.